The rows below give T cell receptor beta chains drawn from one sample of a study of siplizumab effects on memory and regulatory T cells. Method: immunoSEQ multiplex PCR; TCRdb's copy keeps in-frame clones and lacks some. There are about 91,000 clones in the sample; approximately 93% occur only once, and approximately 5.9% lies in the top ten. What was sequenced was CD8+ T cells sorted from blood. The receptors here all came from a human donor in good health. CDR3s include the opening cysteine and the closing phenylalanine or tryptophan. The D gene is left open where the match is weak. The size field is filled for only some rows; it gives once, few, many or a size class.

V	J	size	D	CDR3	DNA
TRBV7-9	TRBJ2-2	-	TRBD1	CASSFDRGIRTGELFF	TGTGCCAGCAGCTTCGACAGGGGGATTAGGACCGGGGAGCTGTTTTTT
TRBV5-4	TRBJ2-1	-	TRBD1	CASSFNGGRGRNNEQFF	TGTGCCAGCAGCTTCAACGGGGGCAGGGGGCGTAACAATGAGCAGTTCTTC
TRBV6-5	TRBJ2-7	-	-	CASSPRGPNEQYF	TGTGCCAGCAGTCCCCGTGGGCCAAACGAGCAGTACTTC
TRBV30	TRBJ1-5	-	TRBD1	CAWQDRVGNQPQHF	TGTGCCTGGCAGGACAGGGTCGGCAATCAGCCCCAGCATTTT
TRBV28	TRBJ1-5	-	TRBD1	CASRPSGDSNQPQHF	TGTGCCAGCAGGCCAAGCGGGGACAGTAATCAGCCCCAGCATTTT
TRBV7-6	TRBJ2-7	-	-	CASSLSGGTEEQYF	TGTGCCAGCAGCTTAAGTGGAGGAACTGAGGAGCAGTACTTC
TRBV5-6	TRBJ2-1	-	TRBD2	CASSLLAGDEQFF	TGTGCCAGCAGCCTCTTAGCGGGAGATGAGCAGTTCTTC
TRBV15	TRBJ2-5	-	TRBD2	CATSRDRNSGRGETQYF	TGTGCCACCAGCAGAGATCGAAATAGCGGGAGAGGGGAGACCCAGTACTTC
TRBV27	TRBJ2-1	-	TRBD2	CASSSPGLAGVNEQFF	TGTGCCAGCAGTTCCCCCGGACTAGCGGGAGTCAATGAGCAGTTCTTC
TRBV7-9	TRBJ2-3	-	TRBD2	CAITTSTHTDTQYF	TGTGCCATCACGACTAGCACACACACAGATACGCAGTATTTT
TRBV7-8	TRBJ2-7	-	TRBD1	CASSLGTGGFYEQYF	TGTGCCAGCAGCTTAGGGACAGGGGGCTTCTACGAGCAGTACTTC
TRBV6-1	TRBJ1-1	-	-	CASNPWGGTEAFF	TGTGCCAGCAACCCCTGGGGGGGGACTGAAGCTTTCTTT
TRBV27	TRBJ1-2	-	TRBD1	CASSPGTATWGYTF	TGTGCCAGCAGTCCCGGGACAGCCACCTGGGGCTACACCTTC
TRBV12-5	TRBJ2-6	-	-	CASGNSSAGQSRANVLTF	TGTGCTAGTGGTAACTCTTCTGCAGGACAAAGTCGGGCCAACGTCCTGACTTTC
TRBV7-9	TRBJ2-1	-	TRBD2	CASSSLAGGTDDEQFF	TGTGCCAGCAGCTCGCTAGCGGGAGGCACGGATGATGAGCAGTTCTTC
TRBV27	TRBJ1-5	-	-	CASSLSAQSPNQPQHF	TGTGCCAGCAGTTTATCGGCCCAAAGCCCCAATCAGCCCCAGCATTTT
TRBV9	TRBJ1-4	once	-	CASSTSGGREELFF	TGTGCCAGCAGCACCTCGGGGGGAAGGGAGGAACTGTTTTTT
TRBV4-3	TRBJ1-2	-	TRBD1	CASSQERTGQYGYTF	TGCGCCAGCAGCCAAGAAAGGACAGGGCAATATGGCTACACCTTC
TRBV30	TRBJ1-1	-	TRBD1	CAWTAPDRVDTENTEAFF	TGTGCCTGGACGGCCCCGGACAGGGTGGATACAGAGAACACTGAAGCTTTCTTT
TRBV19	TRBJ2-7	once	TRBD2	CASSPGLGTYEQYF	TGTGCCAGTAGTCCCGGACTAGGAACCTACGAGCAGTACTTC
TRBV6-5	TRBJ2-3	-	-	CASSTPGTSTDTQYF	TGTGCCAGCAGTACCCCCGGGACTTCAACAGATACGCAGTATTTT
TRBV6-6	TRBJ2-1	-	-	CASSYGSDNEQFF	TGTGCCAGCAGTTACGGGTCAGACAATGAGCAGTTCTTC
TRBV9	TRBJ2-3	-	-	CASSGGAGLDTQYF	TGTGCCAGCAGCGGAGGGGCAGGGTTAGATACGCAGTATTTT
TRBV13	TRBJ2-7	once	TRBD1	CASSPGQGAYEQYF	TGTGCCAGCAGTCCCGGACAGGGTGCCTACGAGCAGTACTTC
TRBV6-1	TRBJ2-7	once	TRBD1	CASSDLTGKGYEQYF	TGTGCCAGCAGTGACTTGACAGGGAAGGGCTACGAGCAGTACTTC
TRBV30	TRBJ1-1	-	-	CAWSEMNTEAFF	TGTGCCTGGAGTGAGATGAACACTGAAGCTTTCTTT
TRBV29-1	TRBJ1-2	-	-	CSVIGQYYGYTF	TGCAGCGTCATAGGACAATACTATGGCTACACCTTC
TRBV19	TRBJ2-3	-	-	CASCLGGTDTQYF	TGTGCCAGTTGTTTAGGGGGCACAGATACGCAGTATTTT
TRBV5-6	TRBJ2-7	-	TRBD2	CASSAALAAYEQYF	TGTGCCAGCAGCGCGGCTCTAGCGGCCTACGAGCAGTACTTC
TRBV9	TRBJ2-1	-	TRBD2	CASSVAGGANEQFF	TGTGCCAGCAGCGTAGCGGGGGGGGCCAATGAGCAGTTCTTC
TRBV10-1	TRBJ1-5	-	-	CASSEYKRDQPQHF	TGCGCCAGCAGTGAATACAAACGAGATCAGCCCCAGCATTTT
TRBV4-3	TRBJ1-3	-	-	CASSHTTSSGNTIYF	TGCGCCAGCAGCCACACGACAAGCTCTGGAAACACCATATATTTT
TRBV7-9	TRBJ2-1	-	-	CASATTGYNEQFF	TGTGCCAGCGCCACAACAGGGTACAATGAGCAGTTCTTC
TRBV30	TRBJ1-2	once	-	CAWKGRSGYGYTF	TGTGCCTGGAAGGGGCGAAGTGGCTATGGCTACACCTTC
TRBV5-1	TRBJ2-1	-	-	CASSLDGDSYNEQFF	TGCGCCAGCAGCTTGGATGGGGACTCCTACAATGAGCAGTTCTTC
TRBV6-1	TRBJ2-7	-	-	CASSESTDLDEQYF	TGTGCCAGCAGTGAAAGTACGGATCTCGACGAGCAGTACTTC
TRBV19	TRBJ2-2	-	-	CASSMGHTGELFF	TGTGCCAGTAGTATGGGCCACACCGGGGAGCTGTTTTTT
TRBV30	TRBJ1-6	-	-	CAWSVGGRSYNSPLHF	TGTGCCTGGAGTGTCGGGGGGAGATCCTATAATTCACCCCTCCACTTT
TRBV7-2	TRBJ2-1	-	TRBD2	CASSLELRTSVSNEQFF	TGTGCCAGCAGCTTAGAGCTCCGGACTAGCGTCTCTAATGAGCAGTTCTTC
TRBV30	TRBJ1-1	few	-	CAWWDGGTEAFF	TGTGCCTGGTGGGACGGTGGGACTGAAGCTTTCTTT
TRBV27	TRBJ2-7	-	TRBD1	CASSLDWDRAYEQYF	TGTGCCAGCAGTTTAGATTGGGACAGAGCCTACGAGCAGTACTTC
TRBV5-1	TRBJ2-7	-	-	CASSSDSNYEQYF	TGCGCCAGCAGCTCCGACAGCAACTACGAGCAGTACTTC
TRBV7-9	TRBJ2-3	-	TRBD2	CASSLGVWVAGSTDTQYF	TGTGCCAGCAGCTTAGGGGTCTGGGTAGCGGGGAGCACAGATACGCAGTATTTT
TRBV11-2	TRBJ1-2	-	-	CASSSKGERNYGYTF	TGTGCCAGCAGCTCTAAGGGGGAGCGGAACTATGGCTACACCTTC
TRBV11-2	TRBJ2-5	-	-	CASSAVQGGETQYF	TGTGCCAGCAGCGCCGTCCAGGGTGGGGAGACCCAGTACTTC
TRBV4-1	TRBJ2-7	-	TRBD2	CASSQDRSSGYEQYF	TGCGCCAGCAGCCAAGATCGGAGTAGCGGGTACGAGCAGTACTTC
TRBV5-1	TRBJ2-7	-	-	CASSLQATYEQYF	TGCGCCAGCAGCTTGCAGGCGACCTACGAGCAGTACTTC
TRBV20-1	TRBJ2-1	-	-	CSVYRGEQFF	TGCAGTGTTTATCGGGGTGAGCAGTTCTTC